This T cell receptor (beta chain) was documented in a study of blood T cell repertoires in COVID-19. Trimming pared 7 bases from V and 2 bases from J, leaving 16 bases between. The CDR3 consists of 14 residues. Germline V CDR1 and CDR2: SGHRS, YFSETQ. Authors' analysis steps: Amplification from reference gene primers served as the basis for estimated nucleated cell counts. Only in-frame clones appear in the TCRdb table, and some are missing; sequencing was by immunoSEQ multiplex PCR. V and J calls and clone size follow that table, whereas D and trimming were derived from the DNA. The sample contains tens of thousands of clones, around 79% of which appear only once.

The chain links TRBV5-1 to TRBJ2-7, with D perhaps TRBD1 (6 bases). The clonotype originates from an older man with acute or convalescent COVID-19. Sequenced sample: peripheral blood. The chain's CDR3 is CASGPGTLAYEQYF. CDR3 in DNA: TGCGCCAGCGGTCCCGGGACACTCGCCTACGAGCAGTACTTC.